These 10 T cell receptor beta chains share one sample of origin, sequenced in a study of T cell responses to AZD1222 COVID-19 vaccine. Here immunoSEQ multiplex PCR was the method, and the copy in TCRdb shows in-frame clones only, minus some. In the table there are more than 150,000 clones, 70% to 90% of which are singletons. This sample comprised peripheral blood, obtained 28 days after the second AZD1222 dose. The receptors shown here come from an adult who received the AZD1222 COVID-19 vaccine.

This sequence joins TRBV10-3 and TRBJ1-2; D is perhaps TRBD1 (6 bases). The CDR3 has 17 residues. Germline CDR1 ENHRY, CDR2 SYGVKD. The V gene lost 4 bases and the J gene lost 8 bases, with 26 bases spanning the gap. The CDR3 nucleotides read TGTGCCATCAGTGGGGGCCCAGGGGACGCACGACTCCAGGGCTACACCTTC. Protein: CAISGGPGDARLQGYTF.

The V and J genes are TRBV18 and TRBJ1-1, with 8 positions matching TRBD1. The CDR3 contains 13 residues. CDR1 is KGHSH and CDR2 is LQKENI in the germline V gene. Losses at the gene ends were 0 bases for V and 8 bases for J; bases not matched to a gene: 2. The chain's CDR3 is CASSPPGQAEAFF. The DNA of the CDR3 is TGTGCCAGCTCACCACCGGGACAGGCCGAAGCTTTCTTT.

The genes are TRBV5-6 and TRBJ2-7; D remains unclear. Trimming took off 4 bases at V and 0 bases at J, with 8 bases between the two ends. Looked up from germline, CDR1 is SGHDT and CDR2 is YYEEEE. The CDR3 is 13 residues long. DNA for the CDR3: TGTGCCAGCAGCCGGTGGGTCTCCTACGAGCAGTACTTC. It codes for CASSRWVSYEQYF.

This clone occurred a few times. V and J are TRBV7-9 and TRBJ2-1; TRBD1 matches at 10 bases. After removal of 2 bases from V and 5 bases from J, the junction contained 3 bases not matched to a gene. Germline loops: CDR1 SEHNR, CDR2 FQNEAQ (reference sequence). CDR3 length: 15 amino acids. The CDR3 region has the DNA TGTGCCAGCAGCTTACGCGGGACAGGGGACAATGAGCAGTTCTTC. It codes for CASSLRGTGDNEQFF.

V gene TRBV5-6 combines with J gene TRBJ1-1; TRBD1 aligns across 11 bases. Germline V gene sequence: CDR1 SGHDT, CDR2 YYEEEE. This CDR3 region has 16 residues. Trimming at V came to 3 bases and at J to 1 base, leaving 5 bases not matched to a gene. DNA for the CDR3: TGTGCCAGCAGCTCGGGGACAGGGGGGAGGAACACTGAAGCTTTCTTT. Protein: CASSSGTGGRNTEAFF.

The V gene is TRBV11-2, the J gene TRBJ2-6, with D tentatively TRBD1 (6 bases). The CDR3 totals 19 residues. V was cut by 4 bases and J by 1 base, with 20 bases left in between. CDR1 and CDR2 from the germline V gene are SGHAT and FQNNGV. The CDR3 DNA reads as TGTGCCAGCAGCTACTATAGACAGGATACCCTATCTGGGGCCAACGTCCTGACTTTC. Translation: CASSYYRQDTLSGANVLTF.

V is TRBV7-6 and J is TRBJ2-1; 8 bases agree with TRBD2. The CDR3 is made up of 16 amino acids. The germline V gene encodes CDR1 SGHVS and CDR2 FNYEAQ. The V segment lost 5 bases and the J segment 9 bases; nucleotides outside the gene matches: 15. The CDR3 loop is CASSRRGAGEISEQFF. DNA of the CDR3: TGTGCCAGCAGCAGAAGAGGAGCGGGAGAAATTAGTGAGCAGTTCTTC.

V gene TRBV12-5 combines with J gene TRBJ2-1; TRBD1 matches 10 bases. After removal of 5 bases from V and 1 base from J, the junction contained 2 bases not matched to a gene. CDR1 is LGHNT, CDR2 FRNRAP, per germline. The CDR3 is 15 residues long. This CDR3 reads CASGPGQGSYNEQFF. CDR3 nucleotide sequence: TGTGCTAGTGGTCCGGGACAGGGGTCCTACAATGAGCAGTTCTTC.

V and J are TRBV7-9 and TRBJ2-5; D is unclear. Germline assignment: CDR1 SEHNR and CDR2 FQNEAQ (reference sequence). The CDR3 length is 12 residues. Trimming pared 4 bases from V and 7 bases from J, leaving 10 bases between. DNA of the CDR3: TGTGCCAGCAGCTCTCCCAAGGGGACCCAGTACTTC. It yields the protein CASSSPKGTQYF.

The V and J genes are TRBV27 and TRBJ2-5; 8 bases match TRBD2. V trimming: 6 bases; J trimming: 2 bases; junction bases outside the gene matches: 11. This CDR3 has 16 amino acids. Per the germline V gene, CDR1 is MNHEY and CDR2 is SMNVEV (reference sequence). CDR3 loop: CASSRRTSLSQETQYF. CDR3 in DNA: TGTGCCAGCAGCCGCCGGACTAGCCTTTCTCAAGAGACCCAGTACTTC.